The TCR beta chain under discussion was sequenced for a study of blood T cells in healthy people across ages (dated by TCRdb to the mid-2010s). A note on the overall study: Template switching captured roughly one uniquely barcoded TCR beta cDNA molecule per two T cells in model experiments. The study measured age-related changes in TCR beta repertoire diversity using deep sequencing normalized with unique cDNA molecular identifiers. Donors were grouped into four age groups: young (average approximately 15 years), middle-aged (roughly 37), aged (around 60) and long-lived (approximately 78). Donors of different ages were randomly distributed across sequencing lanes to avoid experimental bias. The study analyzed two additional independent replicas of 1 million unique cDNA reads from the same blood draw for two donors, one aged 18 to 30 and one aged 80 or older. Results and caveats for the whole study, not just this receptor: The long-lived group showed more naive CD4+ T cells, fewer expanded clones and increased TCR diversity than the aged group, suggesting age selection. Estimates of total diversity based on one million sequenced T cells were regarded as lower bounds and as underestimates. Observed TCR beta diversity per million T cells fell roughly linearly with age, and a significant reduction was already apparent by age about 38. Because profiling used bulk unsorted PBMCs, naive and antigen-experienced compartments could not be compared conclusively. Because donor CMV infection status was unknown, age-related changes in expanded clonotypes were potentially confounded. Observed TCR beta diversity correlated strongly with the percentage of naive T cells measured by flow cytometry.

Remarks on this clonotype: Its cognate antigen has yet to be identified. No much larger clone exists at a distance of one base, and base qualities are not known.

Library prep was done by 5' RACE. Sequencing was carried out with an Illumina HiSeq 2500. The second PCR ran for roughly 7 to 11 cycles and used a J-beta primer mix along with a sample-barcoded 5' primer. A template-switch 5' adaptor carrying 12 random nucleotides introduced a unique molecular identifier onto each TCR beta cDNA molecule. Each sample yielded at least 2.5 million CDR3-containing paired-end reads. The Mint cDNA synthesis kit, primed by a TRBC-specific oligonucleotide, was used to synthesize first-strand cDNA from all RNA. Following uracil-DNA glycosylase treatment, all cDNA underwent a first 18-cycle PCR with the universal primers M1SS and BC2_uni_R. The authors' pipeline ran thus. Each sample was normalized by randomly selecting 1 million high-quality reads, each carrying a distinct molecular identifier. Reads sharing molecular identifiers were discarded rather than binned into consensus sequences. MiTCR, run with a Q25 quality threshold and the strictest error-elimination algorithm, handled CDR3 identification, clonotype clustering and error correction. A nonparametric unseen species model using Euler transformation provided a lower-bound estimate of total TCR beta diversity. Through fastp at Q25 and MiXCR, TCRdb rebuilt clones from the public reads, retaining in-frame beta chains. Merged by CDR3 protein, the rows form single entries marked with the most common genes and DNA. These V and J calls are TCRdb output, not the study's own analysis. The sample includes hundreds of thousands of distinct CDR3 sequences, with 56% observed a single time. Roughly 24% of the sample belongs to the ten largest clones.

The roughly 39 donors, aged 6 to 90 years, were systemically healthy Caucasian individuals from Russia. Each donor gave approximately 9.4 milliliters of peripheral blood, drawn into EDTA-treated Vacutainer tubes. Ficoll-Paque density-gradient centrifugation was used to isolate PBMCs, with at least 7 million per sample. Total RNA was extracted from PBMCs with Trizol reagent, with at least 6 micrograms obtained per sample. For every donor, flow cytometry on a PBMC aliquot measured the percentage of naive CD45RAhigh/CD27high T cells. This clonotype was obtained from a man aged 40-49 years in good health. What was sequenced was blood.

The DNA is as follows: TGCAGTGCTCCTCCTACAGGGGTAGAAGAGACCCAGTACTTC. Its coded protein is CSAPPTGVEETQYF. Recombination connected TRBV20-1 to TRBJ2-5; 7 of the junction bases match TRBD1. The CDR3 contains 14 residues, cysteine and phenylalanine counted. Here the CDR3 DNA is all that survives: 42 bases in frame from base 1. The CDR1 and CDR2 encoded by the germline V gene (reference sequence) are DFQATT and SNEGSKA. Relative to germline, V is missing 5 bases and J is missing 3 bases, with 9 bases of the junction outside any gene match.